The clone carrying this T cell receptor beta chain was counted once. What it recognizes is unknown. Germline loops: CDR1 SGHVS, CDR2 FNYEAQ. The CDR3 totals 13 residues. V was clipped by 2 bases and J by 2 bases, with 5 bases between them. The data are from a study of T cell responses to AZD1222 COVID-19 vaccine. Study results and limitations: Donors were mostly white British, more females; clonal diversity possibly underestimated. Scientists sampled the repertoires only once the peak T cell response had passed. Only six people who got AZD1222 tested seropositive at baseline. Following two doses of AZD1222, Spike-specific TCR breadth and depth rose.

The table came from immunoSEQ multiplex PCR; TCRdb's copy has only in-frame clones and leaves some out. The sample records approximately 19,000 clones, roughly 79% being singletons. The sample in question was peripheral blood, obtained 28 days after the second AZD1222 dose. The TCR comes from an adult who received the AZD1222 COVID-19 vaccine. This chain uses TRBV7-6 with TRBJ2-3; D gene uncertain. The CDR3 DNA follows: TGTGCCAGCAGCTTACCTACCACAGATACGCAGTATTTT. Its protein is CASSLPTTDTQYF.